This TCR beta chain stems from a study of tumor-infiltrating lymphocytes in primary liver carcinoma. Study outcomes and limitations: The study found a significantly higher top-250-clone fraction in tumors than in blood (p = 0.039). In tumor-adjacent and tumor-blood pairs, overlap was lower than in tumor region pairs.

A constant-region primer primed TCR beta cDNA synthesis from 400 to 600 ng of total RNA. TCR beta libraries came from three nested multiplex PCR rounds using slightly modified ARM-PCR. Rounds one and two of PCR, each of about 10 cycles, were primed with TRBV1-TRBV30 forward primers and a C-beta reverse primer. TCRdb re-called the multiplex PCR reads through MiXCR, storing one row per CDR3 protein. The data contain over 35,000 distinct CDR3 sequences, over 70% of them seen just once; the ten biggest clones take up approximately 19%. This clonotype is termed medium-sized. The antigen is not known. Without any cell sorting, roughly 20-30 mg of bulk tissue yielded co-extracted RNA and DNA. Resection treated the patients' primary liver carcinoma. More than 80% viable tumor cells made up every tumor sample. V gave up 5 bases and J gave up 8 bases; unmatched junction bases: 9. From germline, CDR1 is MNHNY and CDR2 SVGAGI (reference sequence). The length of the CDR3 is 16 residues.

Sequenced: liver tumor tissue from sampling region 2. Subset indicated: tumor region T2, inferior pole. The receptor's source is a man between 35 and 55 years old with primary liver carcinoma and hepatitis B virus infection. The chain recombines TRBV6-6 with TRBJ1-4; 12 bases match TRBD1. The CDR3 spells CASSNRDRGRGEKLFF. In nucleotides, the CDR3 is TGTGCCAGCAGTAACCGGGACAGGGGGCGAGGCGAAAAACTGTTTTTT.